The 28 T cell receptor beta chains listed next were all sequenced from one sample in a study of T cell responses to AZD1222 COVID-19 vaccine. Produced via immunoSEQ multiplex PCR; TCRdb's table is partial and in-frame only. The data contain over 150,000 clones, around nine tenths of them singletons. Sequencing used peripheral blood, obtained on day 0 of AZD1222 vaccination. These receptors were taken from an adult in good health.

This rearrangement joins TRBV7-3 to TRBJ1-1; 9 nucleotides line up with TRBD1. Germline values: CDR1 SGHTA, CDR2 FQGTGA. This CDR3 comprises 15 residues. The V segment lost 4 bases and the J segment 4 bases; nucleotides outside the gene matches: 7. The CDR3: CASSSRDRVSTEAFF. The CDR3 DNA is TGTGCCAGCAGCTCCCGGGACAGGGTTTCCACTGAAGCTTTCTTT. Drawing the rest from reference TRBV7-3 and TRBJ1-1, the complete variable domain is GAGVSQTPSNKVTEKGKYVELRCDPISGHTALYWYRQSLGQGPEFLIYFQGTGAADDSGLPNDRFFAVRPEGSVSTLKIQRTERGDSAVYLCASSSRDRVSTEAFFGQGTRLTVV.

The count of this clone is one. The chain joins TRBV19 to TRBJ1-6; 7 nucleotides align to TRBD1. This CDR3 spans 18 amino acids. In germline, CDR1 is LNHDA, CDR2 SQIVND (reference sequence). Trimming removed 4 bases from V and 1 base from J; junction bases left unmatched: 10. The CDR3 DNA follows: TGTGCCAGTAGTACCAACAGGGGTATGGGTTCCTATAATTCACCCCTCCACTTT. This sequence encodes CASSTNRGMGSYNSPLHF.

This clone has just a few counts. In DNA, the CDR3 is TGTGCCAGCAGCCCCGGACTCAACACCGGGGAGCTGTTTTTT. This gives the protein CASSPGLNTGELFF. This chain connects TRBV7-2 to TRBJ2-2; TRBD2 is a possible D gene (5 bases). Germline CDR1 SGHTA, CDR2 FQGNSA. V shed 5 bases and J shed 2 bases, with 9 bases lying between them. The CDR3 runs to 14 residues.

CDR3 in DNA: TGCAGCGCCCCTGGGACAGGGAACTACAATGAGCAGTTCTTC. As protein: CSAPGTGNYNEQFF. This chain joins TRBV29-1 and TRBJ2-1; TRBD1 agrees at 9 bases. This CDR3 has 14 amino acids. Germline V gene sequence: CDR1 SQVTM, CDR2 ANQGSEA. With 7 bases clipped from V and 3 bases from J, the junction kept 7 bases outside the gene matches.

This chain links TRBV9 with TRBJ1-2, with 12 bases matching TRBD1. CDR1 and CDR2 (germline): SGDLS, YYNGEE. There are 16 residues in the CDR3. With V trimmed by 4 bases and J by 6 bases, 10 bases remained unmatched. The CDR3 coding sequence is TGTGCCAGCAGCATACCGGGACAGGGGGCGCGTCATGGCTACACCTTC. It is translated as CASSIPGQGARHGYTF.

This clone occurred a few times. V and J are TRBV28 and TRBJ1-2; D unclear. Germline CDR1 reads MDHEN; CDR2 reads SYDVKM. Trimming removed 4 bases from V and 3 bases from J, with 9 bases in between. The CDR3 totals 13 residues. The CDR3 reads CASSYKADYGYTF. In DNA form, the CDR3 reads TGTGCCAGCAGTTACAAAGCCGACTATGGCTACACCTTC.

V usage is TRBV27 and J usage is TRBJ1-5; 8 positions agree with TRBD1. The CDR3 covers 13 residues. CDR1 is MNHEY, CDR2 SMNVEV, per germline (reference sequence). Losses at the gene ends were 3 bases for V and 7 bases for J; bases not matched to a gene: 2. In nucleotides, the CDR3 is TGTGCCAGCAGTTTGGACAGGGACCAGCCCCAGCATTTT. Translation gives CASSLDRDQPQHF.

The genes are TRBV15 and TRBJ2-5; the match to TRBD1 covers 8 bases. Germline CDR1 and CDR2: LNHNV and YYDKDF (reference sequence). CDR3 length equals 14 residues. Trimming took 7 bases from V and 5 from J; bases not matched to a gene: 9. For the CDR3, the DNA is TGTGCCACCAAGTCGCAGGGGGCGGGGGAGACCCAGTACTTC. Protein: CATKSQGAGETQYF.

In DNA form, the CDR3 reads TGTGCCAGCCAGGTCTCTCCAAACCCCTATGGCTACACCTTC. This sequence encodes CASQVSPNPYGYTF. The V and J genes are TRBV2 and TRBJ1-2; D ambiguous. Germline V lookup: CDR1 SNHLY, CDR2 FYNNEI. V lost 8 bases and J 4 bases, leaving 17 bases between the germline ends. This CDR3 spans 14 amino acids.

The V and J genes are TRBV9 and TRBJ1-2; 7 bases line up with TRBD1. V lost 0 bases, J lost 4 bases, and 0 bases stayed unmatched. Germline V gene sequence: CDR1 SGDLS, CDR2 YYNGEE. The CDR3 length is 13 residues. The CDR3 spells CASSVGQGYGYTF. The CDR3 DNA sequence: TGTGCCAGCAGCGTAGGACAGGGCTATGGCTACACCTTC.

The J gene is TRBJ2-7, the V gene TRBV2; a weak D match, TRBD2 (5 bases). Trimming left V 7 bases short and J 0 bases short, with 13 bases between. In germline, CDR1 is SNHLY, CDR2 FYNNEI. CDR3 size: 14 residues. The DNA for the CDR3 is TGTGCCAGCACCTTAAGTCGGGACTCCTACGAGCAGTACTTC. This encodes CASTLSRDSYEQYF.

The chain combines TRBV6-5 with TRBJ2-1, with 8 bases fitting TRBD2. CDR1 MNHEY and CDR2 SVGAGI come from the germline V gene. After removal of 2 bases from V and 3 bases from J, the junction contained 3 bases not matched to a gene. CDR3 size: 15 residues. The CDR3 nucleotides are TGTGCCAGCAGTTACACTAGCGGCAACTACAATGAGCAGTTCTTC. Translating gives CASSYTSGNYNEQFF.

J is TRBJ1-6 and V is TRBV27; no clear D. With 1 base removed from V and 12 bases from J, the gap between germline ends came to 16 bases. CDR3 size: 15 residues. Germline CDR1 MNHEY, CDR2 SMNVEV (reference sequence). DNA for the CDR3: TGTGCCAGCAGTTTATTCAAGGGAGGACCCTTACCCCTCCACTTT. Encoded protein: CASSLFKGGPLPLHF.

The chain's CDR3 is CASSYKGGFNNEQFF. For the CDR3, the DNA is TGTGCCAGCAGCTACAAGGGAGGGTTCAACAATGAGCAGTTCTTC. The chain combines TRBV27 with TRBJ2-1, with 7 bases lining up with TRBD2. Germline CDR1 MNHEY, CDR2 SMNVEV (reference sequence). The CDR3 is made up of 15 amino acids. Trimming at V came to 6 bases and at J to 5 bases, leaving 10 bases not matched to a gene.

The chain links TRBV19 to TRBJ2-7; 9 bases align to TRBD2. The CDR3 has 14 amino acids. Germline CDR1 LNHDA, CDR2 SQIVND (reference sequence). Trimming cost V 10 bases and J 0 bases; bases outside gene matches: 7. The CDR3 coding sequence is TGTGCCACTACGGCTAGCGGGGCCTCCTACGAGCAGTACTTC. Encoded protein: CATTASGASYEQYF.

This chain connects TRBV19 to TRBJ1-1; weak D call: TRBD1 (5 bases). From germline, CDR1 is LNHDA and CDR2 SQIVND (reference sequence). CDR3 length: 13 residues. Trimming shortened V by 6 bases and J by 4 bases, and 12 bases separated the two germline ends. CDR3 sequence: CASRGREATEAFF. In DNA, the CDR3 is TGTGCCAGTAGGGGCAGGGAGGCCACTGAAGCTTTCTTT.

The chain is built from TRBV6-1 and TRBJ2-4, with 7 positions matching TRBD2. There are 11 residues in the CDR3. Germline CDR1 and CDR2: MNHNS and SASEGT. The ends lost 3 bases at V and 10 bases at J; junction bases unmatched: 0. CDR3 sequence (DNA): TGTGCCAGCAGTGACGGGGGGATTCAGTACTTC. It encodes CASSDGGIQYF.

The CDR3 protein is CASSLSGTNTGELFF. In DNA form, the CDR3 reads TGTGCCAGCAGCTTATCCGGGACCAACACCGGGGAGCTGTTTTTT. The V gene is TRBV11-2, the J gene TRBJ2-2; D may correspond to TRBD1 or TRBD2 (5 bases each). Per germline, CDR1 SGHAT and CDR2 FQNNGV. V lost 2 bases, J lost 2 bases, and 9 bases lay in between. The CDR3 covers 15 residues.

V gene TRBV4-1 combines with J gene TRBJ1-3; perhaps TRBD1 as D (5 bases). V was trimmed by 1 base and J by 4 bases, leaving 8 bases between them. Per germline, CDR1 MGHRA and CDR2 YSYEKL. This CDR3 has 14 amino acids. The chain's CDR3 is CASSQGGDGNTIYF. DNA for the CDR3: TGCGCCAGCAGCCAAGGAGGGGACGGAAACACCATATATTTT.

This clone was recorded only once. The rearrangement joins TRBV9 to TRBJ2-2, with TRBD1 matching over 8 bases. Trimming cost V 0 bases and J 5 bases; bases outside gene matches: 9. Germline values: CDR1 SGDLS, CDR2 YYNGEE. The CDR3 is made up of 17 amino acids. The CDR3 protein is CASSVGAGGPRTGELFF. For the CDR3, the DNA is TGTGCCAGCAGCGTAGGGGCAGGGGGCCCACGAACCGGGGAGCTGTTTTTT.

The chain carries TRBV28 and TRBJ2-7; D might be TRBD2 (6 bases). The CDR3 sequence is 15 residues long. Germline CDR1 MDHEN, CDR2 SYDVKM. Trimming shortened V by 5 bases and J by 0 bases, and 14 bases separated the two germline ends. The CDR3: CASSQHAGSSYEQYF. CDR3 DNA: TGTGCCAGCAGTCAACACGCGGGGAGCTCCTACGAGCAGTACTTC.

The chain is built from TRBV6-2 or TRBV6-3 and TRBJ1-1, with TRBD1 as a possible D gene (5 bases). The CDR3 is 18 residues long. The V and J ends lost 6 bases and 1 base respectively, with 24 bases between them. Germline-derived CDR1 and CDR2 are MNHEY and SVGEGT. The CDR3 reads CASSPMPRDASPNTEAFF. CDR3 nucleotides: TGTGCCAGCAGCCCTATGCCCCGGGACGCCTCACCGAACACTGAAGCTTTCTTT.

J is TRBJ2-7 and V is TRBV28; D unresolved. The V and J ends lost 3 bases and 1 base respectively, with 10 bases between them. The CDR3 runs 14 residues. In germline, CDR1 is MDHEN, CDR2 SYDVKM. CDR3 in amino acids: CASSLQHSSYEQYF. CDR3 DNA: TGTGCCAGCAGTTTGCAACACTCATCCTACGAGCAGTACTTC.

The DNA for the CDR3 is TGTGCCAGCATCTACTCTTTAAGGACAGGGGGAATAACTGAAGCTTTCTTT. Residues: CASIYSLRTGGITEAFF. This sequence joins TRBV6-2 or TRBV6-3 and TRBJ1-1; TRBD1 aligns across 10 bases. Germline-derived CDR1 and CDR2 are MNHEY and SVGEGT. This CDR3 comprises 17 residues. V gave up 7 bases and J gave up 5 bases; unmatched junction bases: 16.

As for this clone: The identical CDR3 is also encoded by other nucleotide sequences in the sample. Here the CDR3 reads CASSVGTSGYEQYF. CDR3 nucleotide sequence: TGTGCCAGCAGCGTAGGGACTAGCGGCTACGAGCAGTACTTC. The V gene is TRBV9, the J gene TRBJ2-7, with TRBD2 identical over 10 bases. Germline V gene lookup returns CDR1 SGDLS and CDR2 YYNGEE. V shed 0 bases and J 3 bases; nucleotides not matched to a gene: 0. This CDR3 has 14 residues. The whole variable domain, filled in from reference TRBV9 and TRBJ2-7, reads DSGVTQTPKHLITATGQRVTLRCSPRSGDLSVYWYQQSLDQGLQFLIQYYNGEERAKGNILERFSAQQFPDLHSELNLSSLELGDSALYFCASSVGTSGYEQYFGPGTRLTVT.

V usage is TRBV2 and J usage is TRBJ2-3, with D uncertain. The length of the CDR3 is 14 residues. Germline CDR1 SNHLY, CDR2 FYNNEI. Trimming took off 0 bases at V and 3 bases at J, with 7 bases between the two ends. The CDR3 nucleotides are TGTGCCAGCAGTGAAGCGCTTTGGACAGATACGCAGTATTTT. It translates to CASSEALWTDTQYF.

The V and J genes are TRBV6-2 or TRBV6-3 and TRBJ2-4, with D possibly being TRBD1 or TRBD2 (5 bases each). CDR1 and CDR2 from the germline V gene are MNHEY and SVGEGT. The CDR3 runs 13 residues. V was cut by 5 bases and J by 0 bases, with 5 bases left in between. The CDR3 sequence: CASSGTAKNIQYF. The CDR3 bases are TGTGCCAGCAGTGGGACAGCCAAAAACATTCAGTACTTC.

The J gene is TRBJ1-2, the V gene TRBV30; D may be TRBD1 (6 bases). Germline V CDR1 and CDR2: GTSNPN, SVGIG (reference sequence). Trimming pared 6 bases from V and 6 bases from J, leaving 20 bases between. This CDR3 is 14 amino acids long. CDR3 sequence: CACQVGGAGNGYTF. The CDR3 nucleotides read TGTGCCTGTCAGGTCGGGGGCGCGGGTAATGGCTACACCTTC.